These T cell receptor beta chains were read from a single sample in a study of blood T cell repertoires in COVID-19. TCRdb's copy holds only in-frame clones and misses some; the assay was immunoSEQ multiplex PCR. The sample records some 150,000 clones, approximately 85% being singletons. Material for sequencing was peripheral blood. The receptors originated from a man aged 55 to 70 who had recovered from COVID-19. CDR3s include the opening cysteine and the closing phenylalanine or tryptophan. A D gene is named only where the DNA matches it firmly. Expanded clones get a size class; other rows say once, few or many, or leave the size out.

v_call	d_call	clone_size	j_call	cdr3_aa	cdr3_nt
TRBV30	.	.	TRBJ1-6	CAWNLGAPNSPLHF	TGTGCCTGGAATTTGGGGGCCCCCAATTCACCCCTCCACTTT
TRBV6-1	.	.	TRBJ2-1	CASSGGLSGRAYNEQFF	TGTGCCAGCAGTGGCGGCCTAAGCGGAAGAGCCTACAATGAGCAGTTCTTC
TRBV12-3/TRBV12-4	TRBD2	.	TRBJ2-5	CASRPSSGGRKYF	TGTGCCAGCAGACCCTCAAGCGGGGGGAGAAAGTACTTC
TRBV3-1/TRBV3-2	.	.	TRBJ1-4	CASSQGAGREKLFF	TGTGCCAGCAGCCAAGGGGCAGGGAGGGAAAAACTGTTTTTT
TRBV5-6	.	.	TRBJ2-7	CASSLLRDNSYEQYF	TGTGCCAGCAGCCTACTCCGGGACAACTCCTACGAGCAGTACTTC
TRBV3-1/TRBV3-2	.	.	TRBJ1-2	CASGQGPVGYTF	TGTGCCAGCGGCCAAGGTCCAGTTGGCTACACCTTC
TRBV5-4	TRBD1	many	TRBJ1-4	CASSFDRDEKLFF	TGTGCCAGCAGCTTTGACAGGGATGAAAAACTGTTTTTT
TRBV4-2	TRBD2	.	TRBJ2-3	CASSQVLPALSGGARDTQYF	TGTGCCAGCAGCCAAGTTCTCCCGGCGTTAAGCGGGGGGGCGCGAGATACGCAGTATTTT
TRBV9	TRBD2	.	TRBJ2-5	CASSFAGLAGAETQYF	TGTGCCAGCAGCTTCGCGGGACTAGCGGGGGCAGAGACCCAGTACTTC
TRBV7-9	.	few	TRBJ2-5	CASSQAIGGAPETQYF	TGTGCCAGCAGCCAAGCCATTGGGGGGGCGCCAGAGACCCAGTACTTC
TRBV4-3	TRBD1	few	TRBJ1-2	CASSQATDRVRGYTF	TGCGCCAGCAGCCAAGCTACGGACAGGGTTCGGGGCTACACCTTC
TRBV19	.	.	TRBJ1-2	CASSIDSYYGYTF	TGTGCCAGTAGTATCGACAGCTACTATGGCTACACCTTC
TRBV7-6	.	.	TRBJ1-1	CASSLRPGTSSLGAFF	TGTGCCAGCAGCTTGAGACCCGGGACATCCAGTCTCGGGGCTTTCTTT
TRBV5-8	.	.	TRBJ1-5	CASSRPFGGNQPQHF	TGTGCCAGCAGTAGACCCTTTGGGGGGAATCAGCCCCAGCATTTT
TRBV6-1	TRBD2	.	TRBJ2-2	CASSEGAGTTGELFF	TGTGCCAGCAGTGAAGGAGCGGGGACCACCGGGGAGCTGTTTTTT
TRBV2	TRBD1	once	TRBJ1-4	CASSARTGGPNRLFF	TGTGCCAGCAGTGCCCGGACAGGCGGCCCGAACCGCCTGTTTTTT
TRBV5-1	.	.	TRBJ2-7	CASSVSGGKGTYEQYF	TGCGCCAGCAGCGTCTCAGGGGGGAAAGGAACTTACGAGCAGTACTTC
TRBV7-8	TRBD1	.	TRBJ1-1	CASSWKGASNTEAFF	TGTGCCAGCAGCTGGAAGGGGGCTTCGAACACTGAAGCTTTCTTT
TRBV2	.	.	TRBJ2-3	CASSALRGVPTDTQYF	TGTGCCAGCAGTGCGTTGCGGGGAGTCCCTACAGATACGCAGTATTTT
TRBV6-4	.	.	TRBJ2-7	CASSALQGSEQYF	TGTGCCAGCAGTGCACTACAGGGCTCCGAGCAGTACTTC
TRBV7-2	.	.	TRBJ1-2	CASSLAMTGSYGYTF	TGTGCCAGCAGCTTAGCCATGACAGGTTCCTATGGCTACACCTTC
TRBV24-1	TRBD2	.	TRBJ2-1	CATSGRGGIDEQFF	TGTGCCACCAGTGGCCGGGGGGGCATCGATGAGCAGTTCTTC
TRBV7-8	.	.	TRBJ1-1	CASSPSAGAGSMNTEAFF	TGTGCCAGCAGCCCCTCAGCGGGGGCGGGATCAATGAACACTGAAGCTTTCTTT
TRBV5-8	.	.	TRBJ2-2	CASSFQLVGELFF	TGTGCCAGCAGCTTTCAACTGGTCGGGGAGCTGTTTTTT
TRBV3-1/TRBV3-2	.	.	TRBJ1-4	CASSQEGPGGGFEKLFF	TGTGCCAGCAGCCAAGAAGGCCCCGGGGGTGGGTTTGAAAAACTGTTTTTT
TRBV5-5	TRBD2	.	TRBJ2-1	CASTLLAGAHNEQFF	TGTGCCAGCACCCTGCTAGCGGGGGCCCACAATGAGCAGTTCTTC
TRBV11-2	.	.	TRBJ1-5	CASSLAGYSNQPQHF	TGTGCCAGCAGCTTAGCGGGGTATAGCAATCAGCCCCAGCATTTT
TRBV9	.	.	TRBJ1-1	CASSPLRSRGTEAFF	TGTGCCAGCAGCCCCCTCCGTTCCAGGGGCACTGAAGCTTTCTTT
TRBV28	TRBD1	.	TRBJ1-5	CASSSQFPGQVNNQPQHF	TGTGCCAGCAGTTCTCAATTCCCGGGACAGGTGAACAATCAGCCCCAGCATTTT
TRBV4-1	TRBD1	.	TRBJ2-7	CASSYNRGPSYEQYF	TGCGCCAGCAGCTATAACAGGGGTCCCTCCTACGAGCAGTACTTC
TRBV5-6	.	.	TRBJ2-1	CASSLDGAEQFF	TGTGCCAGCAGCTTGGATGGAGCCGAGCAGTTCTTC
TRBV3-1/TRBV3-2	.	.	TRBJ1-4	CASSQGKQQKLFF	TGTGCCAGCAGCCAAGGAAAACAGCAAAAACTGTTTTTT
TRBV6-1	.	.	TRBJ2-7	CASSEALSQAGYEQYF	TGTGCCAGCAGTGAAGCGCTTTCCCAGGCCGGCTACGAGCAGTACTTC
TRBV27	TRBD2	.	TRBJ2-3	CASSLRILAGGSDTQYF	TGTGCCAGCAGTTTAAGAATACTAGCGGGAGGGTCAGATACGCAGTATTTT
TRBV5-1	.	.	TRBJ2-3	CASSLDGDTSTDTQYF	TGCGCCAGCAGCTTGGACGGGGATACTAGCACAGATACGCAGTATTTT
TRBV7-9	.	.	TRBJ2-5	CASSKGTTETQYF	TGTGCCAGCAGCAAAGGTACCACTGAGACCCAGTACTTC
TRBV18	TRBD2	.	TRBJ2-5	CASSTSGGGQETQYF	TGTGCCAGCTCAACCAGCGGCGGGGGCCAAGAGACCCAGTACTTC
TRBV4-3	.	.	TRBJ1-3	CASSQDSVGNTIYF	TGCGCCAGCAGCCAAGATTCTGTAGGAAACACCATATATTTT
TRBV5-1	TRBD1	once	TRBJ2-7	CASSFGPSGGQAYEQYF	TGCGCCAGCAGCTTTGGGCCATCAGGCGGACAGGCCTACGAGCAGTACTTC
TRBV2	TRBD1	.	TRBJ1-1	CASSVTGVGSTEAFF	TGTGCCAGCAGTGTAACAGGGGTCGGGAGCACTGAAGCTTTCTTT
TRBV3-1/TRBV3-2	.	few	TRBJ2-7	CASRGDWDEQYF	TGTGCCAGCAGGGGTGACTGGGACGAGCAGTACTTC
TRBV7-2	TRBD1	once	TRBJ1-6	CASSKNLPGQGDSPLHF	TGTGCCAGCAGCAAGAACCTTCCGGGACAGGGAGATTCACCCCTCCACTTT
TRBV19	.	.	TRBJ1-5	CASTQGRRNQPQHF	TGTGCCAGCACACAGGGACGTCGCAATCAGCCCCAGCATTTT
TRBV9	TRBD1	.	TRBJ2-7	CASSVGGQGKGYEQYF	TGTGCCAGCAGCGTAGGGGGACAGGGCAAGGGCTACGAGCAGTACTTC
TRBV30	TRBD2	.	TRBJ2-4	CAWSVLAGGQGNIQYF	TGTGCCTGGAGTGTATTGGCGGGGGGGCAGGGAAACATTCAGTACTTC
TRBV19	TRBD1	.	TRBJ2-6	CASSLQGNGANVLTF	TGTGCCAGTAGTTTACAGGGGAACGGGGCCAACGTCCTGACTTTC
TRBV2	.	.	TRBJ1-4	CASMDRRAPNEKLFF	TGTGCCAGCATGGACCGGAGGGCGCCTAATGAAAAACTGTTTTTT
TRBV11-3	.	.	TRBJ2-1	CASSLGGLSLYNEQFF	TGTGCCAGCAGCTTAGGGGGCCTAAGTCTATACAATGAGCAGTTCTTC